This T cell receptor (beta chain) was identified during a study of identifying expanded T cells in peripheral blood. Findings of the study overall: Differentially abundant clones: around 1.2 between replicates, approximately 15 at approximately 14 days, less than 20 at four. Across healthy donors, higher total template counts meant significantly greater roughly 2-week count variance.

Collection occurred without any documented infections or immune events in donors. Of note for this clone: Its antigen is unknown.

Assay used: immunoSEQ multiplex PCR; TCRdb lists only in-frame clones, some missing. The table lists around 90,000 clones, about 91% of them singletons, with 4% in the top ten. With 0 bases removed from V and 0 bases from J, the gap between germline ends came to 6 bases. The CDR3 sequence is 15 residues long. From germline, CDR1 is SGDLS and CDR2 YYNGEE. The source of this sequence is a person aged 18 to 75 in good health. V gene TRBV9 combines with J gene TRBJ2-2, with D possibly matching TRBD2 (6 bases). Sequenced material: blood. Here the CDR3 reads CASSVAGANTGELFF. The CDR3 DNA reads TGTGCCAGCAGCGTAGCGGGGGCGAACACCGGGGAGCTGTTTTTT.